This T cell receptor beta chain was documented in a study of OX40 agonist ivuxolimab in advanced cancers. The wider study: Patients in dose escalation had liver, melanoma, kidney or head and neck cancers. General study points: Mean expanded clone counts were higher in CD8+ than CD4+ T cells. At 0.1 to 3.0 mg/kg and by week 6, clonal expansion occurred in CD4+ and CD8+ blood T cells.

On this clone itself: Its antigen remains unidentified.

Data came from immunoSEQ multiplex PCR; TCRdb stores just in-frame clones and leaves some out. The sample holds about 12,000 clones, around 80% seen once. This CDR3 is built from 15 residues. Trimming removed 5 bases from V and 7 bases from J; junction bases left unmatched: 9. Germline V gene data show CDR1 as SGHTA and CDR2 as FQGTGA. This TCR was recovered from an adult with an advanced solid tumor such as melanoma, head and neck, liver or kidney cancer. This specimen was CD4+ or CD8+ T cells sorted from blood, taken in a trial of the OX40 agonist ivuxolimab. J is TRBJ2-1 and V is TRBV7-3, with 9 bases matching TRBD2. This CDR3 is CASSPARTSENEQFF. CDR3 sequence (DNA): TGTGCCAGCAGCCCCGCCCGGACTAGCGAGAATGAGCAGTTCTTC.